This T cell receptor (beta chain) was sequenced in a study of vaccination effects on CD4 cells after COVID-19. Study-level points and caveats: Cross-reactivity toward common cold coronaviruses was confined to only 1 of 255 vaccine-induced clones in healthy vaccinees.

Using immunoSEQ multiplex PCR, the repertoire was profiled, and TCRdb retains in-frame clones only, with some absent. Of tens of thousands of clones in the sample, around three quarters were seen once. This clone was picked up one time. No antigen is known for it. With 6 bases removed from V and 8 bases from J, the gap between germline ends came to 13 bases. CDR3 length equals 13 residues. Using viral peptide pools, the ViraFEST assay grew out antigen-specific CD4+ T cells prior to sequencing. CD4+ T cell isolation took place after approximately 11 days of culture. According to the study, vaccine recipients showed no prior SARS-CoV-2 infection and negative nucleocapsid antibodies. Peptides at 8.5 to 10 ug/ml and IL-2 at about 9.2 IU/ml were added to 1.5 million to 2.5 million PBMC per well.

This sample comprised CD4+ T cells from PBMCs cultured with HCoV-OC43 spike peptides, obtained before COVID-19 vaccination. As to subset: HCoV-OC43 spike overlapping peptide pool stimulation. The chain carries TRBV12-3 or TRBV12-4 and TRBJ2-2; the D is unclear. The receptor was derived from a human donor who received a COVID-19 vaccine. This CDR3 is CASSPSPLGELFF. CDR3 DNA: TGTGCCAGCAGCCCTAGTCCGCTGGGGGAGCTGTTTTTT.